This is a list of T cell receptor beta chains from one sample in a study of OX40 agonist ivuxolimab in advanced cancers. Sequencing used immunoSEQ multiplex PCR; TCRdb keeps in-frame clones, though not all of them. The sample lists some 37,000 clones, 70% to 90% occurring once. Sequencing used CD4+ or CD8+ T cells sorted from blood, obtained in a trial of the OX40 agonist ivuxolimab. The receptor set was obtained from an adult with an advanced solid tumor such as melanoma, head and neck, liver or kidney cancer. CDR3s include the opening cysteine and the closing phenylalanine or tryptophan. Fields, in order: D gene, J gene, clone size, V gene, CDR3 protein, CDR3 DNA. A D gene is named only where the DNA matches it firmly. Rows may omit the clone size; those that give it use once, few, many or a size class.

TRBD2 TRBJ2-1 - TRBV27 CASSLVLAGFYNEQFF TGTGCCAGCAGTTTGGTACTAGCGGGATTCTACAATGAGCAGTTCTTC
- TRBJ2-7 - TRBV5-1 CASRLGMYEQYF TGTGCCAGCCGCTTAGGGATGTACGAGCAGTACTTC
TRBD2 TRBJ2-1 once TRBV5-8 CASSLSTSGSRDEQFF TGTGCCAGCAGCTTGAGCACTAGCGGGAGTAGGGATGAGCAGTTCTTC
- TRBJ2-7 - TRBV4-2 CASSQVGADEQYF TGTGCCAGCAGCCAAGTTGGGGCAGACGAGCAGTACTTC
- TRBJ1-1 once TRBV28 CASGGFNTEAFF TGTGCCAGTGGGGGGTTTAACACTGAAGCTTTCTTT
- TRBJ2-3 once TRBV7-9 CASGGIGPDTQYF TGTGCCAGCGGCGGGATAGGACCAGATACGCAGTATTTT
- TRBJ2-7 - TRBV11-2 CASSLNPYEQYF TGTGCCAGCAGCCTCAACCCCTACGAGCAGTACTTC
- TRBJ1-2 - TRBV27 CASSWQASSYQGYTF TGTGCCAGCAGTTGGCAGGCCTCCTCCTATCAAGGCTACACCTTC
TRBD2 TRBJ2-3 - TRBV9 CASSLGLAESTDTQYF TGTGCCAGCAGCTTGGGACTAGCGGAGAGCACAGATACGCAGTATTTT
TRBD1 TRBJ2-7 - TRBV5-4 CASSLTGVWNEQYF TGTGCCAGCAGCCTGACAGGGGTTTGGAACGAGCAGTACTTC
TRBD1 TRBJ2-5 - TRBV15 CATSRFDRVETQYF TGTGCCACCAGCAGATTCGACAGGGTTGAGACCCAGTACTTC
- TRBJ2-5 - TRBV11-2 CASSPGGGTFGETQYF TGTGCCAGCAGCCCGGGGGGCGGGACCTTTGGGGAGACCCAGTACTTC
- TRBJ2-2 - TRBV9 CASSVPENTGELFF TGTGCCAGCAGCGTTCCGGAGAACACCGGGGAGCTGTTTTTT
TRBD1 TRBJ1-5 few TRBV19 CASSPWGQGNQPQHF TGTGCCAGTAGTCCCTGGGGACAGGGTAATCAGCCCCAGCATTTT
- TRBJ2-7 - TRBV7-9 CASSSGSSYEQYF TGTGCCAGCAGCTCCGGTAGCTCCTACGAGCAGTACTTC
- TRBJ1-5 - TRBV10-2 CASSDPLQPQHF TGCGCCAGCAGTGATCCGTTGCAGCCCCAGCATTTT
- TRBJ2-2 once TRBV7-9 CASSREGVANTGELFF TGTGCCAGCAGCAGGGAAGGGGTTGCGAACACCGGGGAGCTGTTTTTT
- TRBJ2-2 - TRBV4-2 CASSQDPGELFF TGTGCCAGCAGCCAAGACCCCGGGGAGCTGTTTTTT
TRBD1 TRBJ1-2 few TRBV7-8 CASSLGGQGGGYTF TGTGCCAGCAGCTTAGGGGGACAGGGGGGCGGCTACACCTTC
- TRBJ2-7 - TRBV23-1 CASSQGTRGRGPKKPYEQYF TGCGCCAGCAGTCAAGGGACCCGGGGCAGGGGCCCCAAAAAGCCCTACGAGCAGTACTTC
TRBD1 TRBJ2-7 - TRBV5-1 CASSPGGYEQYF TGCGCCAGCAGCCCAGGGGGCTACGAGCAGTACTTC
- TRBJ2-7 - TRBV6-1 CASSEALGVYYEQYF TGTGCCAGCAGTGAAGCGCTGGGGGTTTACTACGAGCAGTACTTC
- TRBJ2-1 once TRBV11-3 CASSSLSDPTQQFF TGTGCCAGCAGCTCCCTGTCTGACCCGACGCAACAGTTCTTC
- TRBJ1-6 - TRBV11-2 CASSSFPTLLRGESSPLHF TGTGCCAGCAGCTCATTCCCGACCCTGCTGAGGGGGGAGAGTTCACCCCTCCACTTT